Presented here are 16 T cell receptor beta chains from one specimen sequenced in a study of Tregs in tolerant kidney transplant recipients. Profiled with immunoSEQ multiplex PCR; TCRdb holds only in-frame clones, not every one. The table lists fewer than 55,000 clones. Material: CD4+ T cells from blood, obtained before the transplant. These receptors were collected from a human donor who received a combined kidney and bone marrow transplant.

This clone is deemed medium-sized (0.01 to 0.1%) by its frequency. Sequencing ends 3 residues short of the CDR3 end; the germline J gene provides the rest. This sequence joins TRBV13 and TRBJ1-4; D is perhaps TRBD1 (6 bases). This CDR3 contains 12 residues. Trimming shortened V by 3 bases and J by 8 bases, and 7 bases separated the two germline ends. Germline CDR1 PRHDT, CDR2 FYEKMQ (reference sequence). The covered CDR3 bases are TGTGCCAGCAGCTTCGGACAGGAAAAA. Residues: CASSFGQEK. The entire CDR3 protein reads CASSFGQEKLFF.

Turning to this clone: With the read ending 3 residues before the CDR3 end, the germline J gene is used to fill in that end. V usage is TRBV5-1 and J usage is TRBJ1-4, with 7 nucleotides matching TRBD1. Germline V gives CDR1 SGHRS, CDR2 YFSETQ. V dropped 0 bases and J dropped 5; count of bases not matched to a gene: 10. This CDR3 comprises 17 residues. CDR3 sequence reads: CASSLDGTGDRNEKLFF. Incomplete CDR3 DNA: TGCGCCAGCAGCTTGGACGGCACAGGGGATCGGAATGAAAAA.

A remark on this clone: The read finishes 3 residues shy of the CDR3 end, and the germline J gene is used to complete it. This sequence joins TRBV10-3 and TRBJ2-5; possibly TRBD2 for D (6 bases). Germline CDR1 reads ENHRY; CDR2 reads SYGVKD. The CDR3 is made up of 12 amino acids. V was clipped by 9 bases and J by 2 bases, with 10 bases between them. Partial CDR3 DNA: TGTGCCATAGGGACTCCTCAAGAGACC. Residues: CAIGTPQET. The whole CDR3 protein reads CAIGTPQETQYF.

Details on this clone: The sequence runs out 3 residues before the end of the CDR3; the remainder is reconstructed from the germline J gene. The rearrangement uses TRBV7-9 and TRBJ1-4; D gene unclear. The V gene lost 1 base and the J gene lost 7 bases, with 13 bases spanning the gap. This CDR3 has 15 amino acids. Germline V lookup: CDR1 SEHNR, CDR2 FQNEAQ (reference sequence). CDR3 DNA, as far as it was read: TGTGCCAGCAGCTTAGGGGCGGGGAAGAGTGAAAAA. As protein: CASSLGAGKSEK. The whole CDR3 is CASSLGAGKSEKLFF.

In the case of this clone: Sequencing ends 3 residues short of the CDR3 end; the germline J gene provides the rest. J is TRBJ1-2 and V is TRBV2; D is undetermined. CDR1 SNHLY and CDR2 FYNNEI come from the germline V gene. Deletions cut 7 bases from V and 0 bases from J, with 12 bases between. The CDR3 runs 14 residues. The sequenced CDR3 bases are TGTGCCAGCACGGGGTCGATAGCTAACTATGGC. Translating gives CASTGSIANYG. The whole CDR3 is CASTGSIANYGYTF.

Comment on this clone: The read gets to within 3 residues of the CDR3 end, and the germline J gene fills in the rest. V gene TRBV5-1 combines with J gene TRBJ1-2, with a possible D match to TRBD1 (5 bases). Germline V CDR1 and CDR2: SGHRS, YFSETQ. The CDR3 loop spans 14 amino acids. The CDR3 here is CASRAGLPRSGYTF. The sequenced part of the CDR3 DNA is TGCGCCAGCAGGGCGGGACTCCCGCGCAGCGGC. Variable domain in full (rest from reference TRBV5-1 and TRBJ1-2): KAGVTQTPRYLIKTRGQQVTLSCSPISGHRSVSWYQQTPGQGLQFLFEYFSETQRNKGNFPGRFSGRQFSNSRSEMNVSTLELGDSALYLCASRAGLPRSGYTFGSGTRLTVV.

Comments on this clone: The CDR3 end lies 3 residues beyond the end of the read and is filled in from the germline J gene. The rearrangement uses TRBV20-1 and TRBJ2-7; 10 nucleotides line up with TRBD1. Germline CDR1 reads DFQATT; CDR2 reads SNEGSKA (reference sequence). This CDR3 has 16 amino acids. Trimming at V came to 0 bases and at J to 1 base, leaving 6 bases not matched to a gene. The CDR3 sequence: CSARDPGQGGSYEQYF. The DNA read from the CDR3 is TGCAGTGCTAGAGACCCTGGACAGGGGGGTTCCTACGAG.

Concerning this clone: The sequence runs out 3 residues before the end of the CDR3; the remainder is reconstructed from the germline J gene. The chain employs TRBV5-6 and TRBJ1-1, with D possibly matching TRBD1 (5 bases). Per germline, CDR1 SGHDT and CDR2 YYEEEE. The CDR3 contains 15 residues. Trimming left V 3 bases short and J 1 base short, with 13 bases between. The part of the CDR3 DNA that was read is TGTGCCAGCAGCTCCTGGCAGGGCGGGAACACTGAA. It specifies CASSSWQGGNTE. The CDR3 in its entirety is CASSSWQGGNTEAFF.

Notes on this clone: With the read ending 3 residues before the CDR3 end, the germline J gene is used to fill in that end. The V gene is TRBV2, the J gene TRBJ2-7; D not certain. CDR3 length: 15 residues. The V end lost 3 bases, the J end lost 0 bases, and 12 bases lay between the germline ends. Germline values: CDR1 SNHLY, CDR2 FYNNEI. The CDR3 is CASSDDARSSYEQYF. CDR3 DNA (partial): TGTGCCAGCAGTGACGATGCGCGGAGCTCCTACGAG.

About this clone itself: The sequenced fragment ends 3 residues before the CDR3 boundary, so the rest is inferred from the germline J gene. V gene TRBV11-2 combines with J gene TRBJ1-6; D is undetermined. This CDR3 has 13 amino acids. The V and J ends lost 1 base and 8 bases respectively, with 6 bases between them. Germline lookup yields CDR1 SGHAT and CDR2 FQNNGV. The part of the CDR3 DNA that was read is TGTGCCAGCAGCTTAGGGCTCGATTCACCC. Protein: CASSLGLDSP. The entire CDR3 is CASSLGLDSPLHF.

On this clone: The read stops 3 residues short of the end of the CDR3; the missing end is completed from the germline J gene. This chain links TRBV7-2 with TRBJ2-5, with D possibly matching TRBD2 (5 bases). The CDR3 runs to 12 residues. V lost 4 bases to trimming and J lost 4 bases, with 7 bases between them. The germline V gene encodes CDR1 SGHTA and CDR2 FQGNSA. The sequenced part of the CDR3 DNA is TGTGCCAGCAGCTCGGACTTAGAGACC. Residues: CASSSDLET. From start to end, the CDR3 is CASSSDLETQYF.

Notes on this clone: The read falls 3 residues short of the CDR3 end, and the missing part is taken from the germline J gene. V gene TRBV30 combines with J gene TRBJ1-1, with D possibly being TRBD1 (6 bases). Per the germline V gene, CDR1 is GTSNPN and CDR2 is SVGIG (reference sequence). The germline V and J ends were trimmed by 2 bases and 6 bases, with 10 bases remaining between them. This CDR3 spans 12 amino acids. CDR3 DNA (partial): TGTGCCTGGAGTAGGGGGGGCGCTGAA. Protein: CAWSRGGAE. The whole CDR3 is CAWSRGGAEAFF.

Of note for this clone: With the read ending 3 residues before the CDR3 end, the germline J gene is used to fill in that end. The rearrangement uses TRBV7-6 and TRBJ2-7; weak D call: TRBD1 (6 bases). Germline CDR1 and CDR2: SGHVS and FNYEAQ. CDR3 length equals 14 residues. Trimming stripped 5 bases from V and 6 bases from J, with 17 bases between. The CDR3 DNA, read in part, is TGTGCCAGCAGCCCACTTGGGGGCCCTCGCGAG. It specifies CASSPLGGPRE. Given in full, the CDR3 is CASSPLGGPREQYF.

In the case of this clone: The CDR3 is cut off 3 residues early in the read; its end comes from the germline J gene. The chain links TRBV18 to TRBJ2-5; 7 bases are shared with TRBD1. V dropped 3 bases and J dropped 0; count of bases not matched to a gene: 10. This CDR3 contains 17 residues. Germline V gene sequence: CDR1 KGHSH, CDR2 LQKENI. CDR3 bases read: TGTGCCAGCTCACCCCTACAGGGGACACAGTACCAAGAGACC. Its protein product is CASSPLQGTQYQET. The CDR3 in its entirety is CASSPLQGTQYQETQYF.

The CDR3 reads CAISGVGGEETQYF. The sequenced CDR3 bases are TGTGCCATCAGTGGGGTAGGGGGGGAAGAGACC. The chain has TRBV10-3 and TRBJ2-5; possibly TRBD2 for D (7 bases). Sequencing ends 3 residues short of the CDR3 end; the germline J gene provides the rest. V gave up 4 bases and J gave up 3 bases, with 12 bases separating them. Germline V CDR1 and CDR2: ENHRY, SYGVKD. The CDR3 loop spans 14 amino acids.

Points on this clone: The read is 3 residues too short to cover the CDR3 end, so that end is filled in from the germline J gene. This chain uses TRBV23-1 with TRBJ2-2, with 9 bases aligning to TRBD2. TRBV23-1 is identified as an open reading frame with a role that is uncertain. The CDR3 is 13 amino acids. J was trimmed by 6 bases and V by 8 bases; bases with no gene match: 4. CDR3 bases read: TGCGCCAGCTCGCGGGGGGGACCCGGGGAG. Translating it yields CASSRGGPGE. The entire CDR3 is CASSRGGPGELFF.